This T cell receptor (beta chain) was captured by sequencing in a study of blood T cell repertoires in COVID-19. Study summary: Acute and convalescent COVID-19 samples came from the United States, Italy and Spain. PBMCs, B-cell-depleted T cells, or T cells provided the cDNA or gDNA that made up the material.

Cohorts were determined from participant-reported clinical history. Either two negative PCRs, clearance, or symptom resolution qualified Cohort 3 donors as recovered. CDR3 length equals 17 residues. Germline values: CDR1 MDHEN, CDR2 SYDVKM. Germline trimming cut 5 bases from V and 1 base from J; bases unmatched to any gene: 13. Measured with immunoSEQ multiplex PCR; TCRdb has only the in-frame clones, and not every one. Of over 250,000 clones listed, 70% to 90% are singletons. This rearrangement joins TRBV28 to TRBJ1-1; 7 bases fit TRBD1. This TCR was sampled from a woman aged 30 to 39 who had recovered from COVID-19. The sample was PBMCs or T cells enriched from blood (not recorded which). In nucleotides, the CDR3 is TGTGCCAGCAGTCCCAGACAGGGTAGGATCGGGAACACTGAAGCTTTCTTT. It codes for CASSPRQGRIGNTEAFF.